This TCR beta chain was identified in a study of T cells in Graves' hyperthyroidism and ophthalmopathy. About the study: The initial diagnosis was the point when peripheral blood was collected, ahead of any treatment. Points from the study as a whole: In blood, most of the thyroid clonotypes expanded above 0.001 were also present.

The investigators amplified TCR beta CDR3 regions from RNA transcripts. During a first-round RT-PCR of the TCR CDR3, the HTBI primer set was used. TCRdb reprocessed the multiplex PCR reads via MiXCR and lists one record per CDR3 protein. Altogether 250,000 or so distinct CDR3 sequences are present, around 15% being singletons, with the ten largest covering roughly 30%. The CDR3 runs to 19 residues. Germline CDR1 and CDR2: SNHLY and FYNNEI. Deletions cut 4 bases from V and 0 bases from J, with 22 bases between. Clinical symptoms, serum thyroxine, TRAb, thyroid ultrasound and orbital computed tomography established diagnosis. Concerning this clonotype itself: Antigen: not known.

The sequenced sample was blood. This chain uses TRBV2 with TRBJ1-3; D is undetermined. The sequence was obtained from a woman aged 45-59 years with Graves' hyperthyroidism that later progressed to Graves' ophthalmopathy. CDR3 nucleotides: TGTGCCAGCAGTGGGACTATGGTTTACTCGAGAGGCTCTGGAAACACCATATATTTT. This sequence encodes CASSGTMVYSRGSGNTIYF.